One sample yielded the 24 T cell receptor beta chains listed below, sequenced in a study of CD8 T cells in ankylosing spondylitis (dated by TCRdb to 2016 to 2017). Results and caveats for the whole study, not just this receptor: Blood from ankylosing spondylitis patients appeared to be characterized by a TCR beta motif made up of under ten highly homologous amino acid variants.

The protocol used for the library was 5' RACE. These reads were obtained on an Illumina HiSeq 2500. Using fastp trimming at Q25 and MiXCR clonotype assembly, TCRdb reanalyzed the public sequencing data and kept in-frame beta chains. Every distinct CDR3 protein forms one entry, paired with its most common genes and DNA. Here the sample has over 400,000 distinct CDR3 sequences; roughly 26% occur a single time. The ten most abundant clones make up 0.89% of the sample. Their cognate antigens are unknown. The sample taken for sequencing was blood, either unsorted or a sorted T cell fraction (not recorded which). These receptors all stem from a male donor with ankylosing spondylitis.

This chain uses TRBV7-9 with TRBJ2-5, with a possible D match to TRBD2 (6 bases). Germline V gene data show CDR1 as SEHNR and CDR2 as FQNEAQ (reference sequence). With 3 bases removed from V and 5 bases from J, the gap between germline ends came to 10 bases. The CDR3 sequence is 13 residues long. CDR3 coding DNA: TGTGCCAGCAGCTTCACTAGCTTTGAGACCCAGTACTTC. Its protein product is CASSFTSFETQYF.

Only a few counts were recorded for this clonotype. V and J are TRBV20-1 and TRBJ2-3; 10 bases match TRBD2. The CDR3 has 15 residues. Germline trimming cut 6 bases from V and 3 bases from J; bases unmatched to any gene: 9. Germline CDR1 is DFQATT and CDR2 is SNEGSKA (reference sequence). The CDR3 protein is CSAPKREGRTDTQYF. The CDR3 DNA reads TGCAGTGCCCCCAAGCGGGAGGGCCGGACAGATACGCAGTATTTT.

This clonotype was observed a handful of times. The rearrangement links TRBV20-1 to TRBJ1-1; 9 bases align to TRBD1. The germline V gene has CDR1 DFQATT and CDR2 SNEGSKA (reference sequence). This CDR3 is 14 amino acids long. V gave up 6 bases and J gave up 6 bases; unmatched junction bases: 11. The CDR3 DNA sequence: TGCAGTGCAACTAAACAGGGGGCGCGGTCTGAAGCTTTCTTT. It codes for CSATKQGARSEAFF.

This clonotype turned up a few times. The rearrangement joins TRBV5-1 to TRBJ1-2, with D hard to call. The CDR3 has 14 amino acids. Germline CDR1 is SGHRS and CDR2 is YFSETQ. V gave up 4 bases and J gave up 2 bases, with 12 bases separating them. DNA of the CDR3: TGCGCCAGCAGCCCGGAGCCCCAAAACTATGGCTACACCTTC. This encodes CASSPEPQNYGYTF.

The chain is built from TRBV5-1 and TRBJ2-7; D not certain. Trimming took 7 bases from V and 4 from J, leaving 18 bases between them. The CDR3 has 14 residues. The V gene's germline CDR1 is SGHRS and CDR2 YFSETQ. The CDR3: CASRPFPGRYEQYF. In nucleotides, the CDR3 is TGCGCCAGCCGACCTTTCCCAGGTCGATACGAGCAGTACTTC.

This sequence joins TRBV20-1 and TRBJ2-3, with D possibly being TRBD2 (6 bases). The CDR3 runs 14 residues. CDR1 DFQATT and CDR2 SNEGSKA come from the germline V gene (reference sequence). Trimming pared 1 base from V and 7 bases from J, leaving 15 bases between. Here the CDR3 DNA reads TGCAGTGCTAGAGTTGCGGGACTTGCAAATACGCAGTATTTT. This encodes CSARVAGLANTQYF.

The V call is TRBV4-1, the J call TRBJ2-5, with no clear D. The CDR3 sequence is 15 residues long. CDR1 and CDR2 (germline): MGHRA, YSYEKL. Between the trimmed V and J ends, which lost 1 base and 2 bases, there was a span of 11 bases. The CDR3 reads CASSQGGYWQETQYF. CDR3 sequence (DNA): TGCGCCAGCAGCCAAGGGGGTTACTGGCAAGAGACCCAGTACTTC.

The CDR3 loop reads CASSQDRSSYEQYF. As DNA, the CDR3 is TGTGCCAGCAGCCAAGACAGAAGCTCCTACGAGCAGTACTTC. The chain employs TRBV3-1 and TRBJ2-7, with D unresolved. V was shortened by 0 bases and J by 0 bases, with 6 bases between the two germline ends. This CDR3 is 14 amino acids long. Germline V gives CDR1 LGHDT, CDR2 YNNKEL (reference sequence).

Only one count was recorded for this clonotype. In nucleotides, the CDR3 is TGTGCCAGCAGTTTCAGACGGACTGAAGCTTTCTTT. It yields the protein CASSFRRTEAFF. The rearrangement uses TRBV12-3 or TRBV12-4 and TRBJ1-1; no clear D gene. The CDR3 loop spans 12 amino acids. V gave up 3 bases and J gave up 5 bases, with 7 bases separating them.

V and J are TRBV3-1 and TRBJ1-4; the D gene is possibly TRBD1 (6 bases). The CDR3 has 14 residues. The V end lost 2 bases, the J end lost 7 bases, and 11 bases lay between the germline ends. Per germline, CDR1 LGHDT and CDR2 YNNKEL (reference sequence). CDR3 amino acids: CASSQQGRFEKLFF. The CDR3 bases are TGTGCCAGCAGCCAACAGGGGCGGTTTGAAAAACTGTTTTTT.

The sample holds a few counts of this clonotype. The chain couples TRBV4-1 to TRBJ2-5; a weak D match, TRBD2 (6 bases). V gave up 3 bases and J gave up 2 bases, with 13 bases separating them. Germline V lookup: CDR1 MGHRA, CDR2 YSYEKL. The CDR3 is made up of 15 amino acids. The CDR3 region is CASSQEGILQETQYF. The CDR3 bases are TGCGCCAGCAGCCAGGAGGGTATACTACAAGAGACCCAGTACTTC.

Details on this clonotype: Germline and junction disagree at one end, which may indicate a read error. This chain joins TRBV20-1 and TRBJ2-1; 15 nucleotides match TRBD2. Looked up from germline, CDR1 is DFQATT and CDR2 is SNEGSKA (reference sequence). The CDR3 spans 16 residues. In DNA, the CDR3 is TGCTGTGCTAGAGATCGTGGACTAGCGGGAGGGAATGAGCAGTTCTTC. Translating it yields CCARDRGLAGGNEQFF.

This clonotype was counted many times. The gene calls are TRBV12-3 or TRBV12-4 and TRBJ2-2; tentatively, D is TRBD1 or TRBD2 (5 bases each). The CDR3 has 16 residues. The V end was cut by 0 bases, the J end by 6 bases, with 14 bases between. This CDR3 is CASSLAGSGTAGELFF. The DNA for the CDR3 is TGTGCCAGCAGTTTAGCGGGATCGGGGACGGCCGGGGAGCTGTTTTTT.

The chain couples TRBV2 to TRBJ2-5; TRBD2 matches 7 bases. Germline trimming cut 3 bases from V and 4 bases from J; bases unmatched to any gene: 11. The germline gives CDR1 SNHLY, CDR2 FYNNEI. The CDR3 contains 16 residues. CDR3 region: CASSDRLAGSGETQYF. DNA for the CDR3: TGTGCCAGCAGTGATCGACTAGCCGGTTCGGGAGAGACCCAGTACTTC.

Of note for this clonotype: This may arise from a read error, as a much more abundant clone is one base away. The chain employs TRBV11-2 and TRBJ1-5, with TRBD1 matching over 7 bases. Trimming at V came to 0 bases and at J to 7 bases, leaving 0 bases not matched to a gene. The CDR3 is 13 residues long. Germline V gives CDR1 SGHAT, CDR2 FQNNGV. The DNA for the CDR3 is TGTGCCAGCAGCTTAGAACAGGGGCAGCCCCAGCATTTT. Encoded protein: CASSLEQGQPQHF.

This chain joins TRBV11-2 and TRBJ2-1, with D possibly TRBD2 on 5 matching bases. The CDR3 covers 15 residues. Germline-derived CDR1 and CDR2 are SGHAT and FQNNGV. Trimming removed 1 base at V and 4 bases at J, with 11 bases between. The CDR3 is CASSLASGAYNEQFF. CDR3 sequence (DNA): TGTGCCAGCAGCTTAGCCAGCGGTGCGTACAATGAGCAGTTCTTC.

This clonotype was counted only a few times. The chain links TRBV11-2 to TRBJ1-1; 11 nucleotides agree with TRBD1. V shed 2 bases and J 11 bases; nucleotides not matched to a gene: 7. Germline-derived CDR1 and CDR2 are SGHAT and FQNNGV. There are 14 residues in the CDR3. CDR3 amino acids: CASSLNGDRGKAFF. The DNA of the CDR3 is TGTGCCAGCAGCTTAAATGGGGACAGGGGGAAGGCTTTCTTT.

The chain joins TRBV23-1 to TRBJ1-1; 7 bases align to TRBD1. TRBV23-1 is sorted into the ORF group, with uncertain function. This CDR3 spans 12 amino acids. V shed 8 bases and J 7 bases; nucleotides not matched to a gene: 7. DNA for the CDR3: TGCGCCAGCTATAACCGGGACAGTGAAGCTTTCTTT. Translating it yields CASYNRDSEAFF.

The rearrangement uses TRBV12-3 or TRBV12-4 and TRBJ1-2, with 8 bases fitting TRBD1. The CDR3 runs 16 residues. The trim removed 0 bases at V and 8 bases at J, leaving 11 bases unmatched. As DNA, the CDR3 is TGTGCCAGCAGTTTAGCGCGGAAGACAGGGGTCGGCGGCTACACCTTC. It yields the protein CASSLARKTGVGGYTF.

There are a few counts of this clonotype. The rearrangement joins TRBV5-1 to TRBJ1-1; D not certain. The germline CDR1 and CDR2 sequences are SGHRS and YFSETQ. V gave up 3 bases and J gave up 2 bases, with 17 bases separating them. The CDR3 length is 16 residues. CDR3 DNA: TGCGCCAGCAGCTCACAGTACAGCACTACAAACACTGAAGCTTTCTTT. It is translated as CASSSQYSTTNTEAFF.

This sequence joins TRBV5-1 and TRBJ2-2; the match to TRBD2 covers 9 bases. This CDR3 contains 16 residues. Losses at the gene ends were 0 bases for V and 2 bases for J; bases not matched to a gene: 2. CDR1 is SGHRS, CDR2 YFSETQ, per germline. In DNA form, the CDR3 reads TGCGCCAGCAGCTTGGCGGGACTAGCCAACACCGGGGAGCTGTTTTTT. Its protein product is CASSLAGLANTGELFF. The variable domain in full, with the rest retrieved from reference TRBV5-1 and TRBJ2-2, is KAGVTQTPRYLIKTRGQQVTLSCSPISGHRSVSWYQQTPGQGLQFLFEYFSETQRNKGNFPGRFSGRQFSNSRSEMNVSTLELGDSALYLCASSLAGLANTGELFFGEGSRLTVL.

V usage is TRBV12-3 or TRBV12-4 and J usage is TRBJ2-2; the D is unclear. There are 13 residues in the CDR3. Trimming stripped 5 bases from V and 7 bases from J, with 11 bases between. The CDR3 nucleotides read TGTGCCAGCAGTCCCGACTGGGGCGGGGAGCTGTTTTTT. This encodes CASSPDWGGELFF.

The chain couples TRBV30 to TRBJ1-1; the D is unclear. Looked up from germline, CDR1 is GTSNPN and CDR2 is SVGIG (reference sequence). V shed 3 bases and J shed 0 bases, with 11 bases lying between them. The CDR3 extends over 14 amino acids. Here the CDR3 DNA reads TGTGCCTGGAGCATAACTTACATGAACACTGAAGCTTTCTTT. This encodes CAWSITYMNTEAFF. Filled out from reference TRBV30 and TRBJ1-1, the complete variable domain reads SQTIHQWPATLVQPVGSPLSLECTVEGTSNPNLYWYRQAAGRGLQLLFYSVGIGQISSEVPQNLSASRPQDRQFILSSKKLLLSDSGFYLCAWSITYMNTEAFFGQGTRLTVV.

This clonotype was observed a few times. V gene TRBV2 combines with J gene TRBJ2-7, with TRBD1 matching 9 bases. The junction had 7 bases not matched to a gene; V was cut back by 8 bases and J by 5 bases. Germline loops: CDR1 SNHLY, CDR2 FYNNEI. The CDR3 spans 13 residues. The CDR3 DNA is TGTGCCAGCGGACGGGACAGGGCAGACGAGCAGTACTTC. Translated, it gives CASGRDRADEQYF.